This T cell receptor (beta chain) was captured in a study of T cells in Graves' hyperthyroidism and ophthalmopathy. Diagnosis rested on symptoms, serum thyroxine and TRAb, thyroid ultrasound, and orbital computed tomography. The study's findings and limits: Researchers report that a 13 V-J model separated ophthalmopathy from stable hyperthyroidism.

RNA transcripts provided the source from which TCR beta CDR3 regions were amplified. Using the HTBI primer set, a first-round RT-PCR was run on the TCR CDR3. TCRdb recomputed calls from the multiplex PCR reads with MiXCR, one row per CDR3 protein. Of 300,000 to 450,000 distinct CDR3 sequences in the sample, 15% were seen once. CDR1 is KGHSH and CDR2 is LQKENI in the germline V gene. The CDR3 spans 18 residues. V shed 4 bases, J shed 0 bases, and the junction held 5 bases outside the gene matches. About this clonotype: Its specificity is not known.

The material sequenced was blood. The chain links TRBV18 to TRBJ2-2, with 13 bases aligning to TRBD2. The receptor comes from a woman aged 25 to 39 with Graves' hyperthyroidism. The CDR3 loop reads CASSLGLAGATNTGELFF. The CDR3 region has the DNA TGTGCCAGCTCACTTGGACTAGCGGGAGCTACGAACACCGGGGAGCTGTTTTTT.